This passage covers 12 T cell receptor beta chains from one sample sequenced in a study of T cells in Graves' hyperthyroidism and ophthalmopathy. RNA transcripts provided the source from which TCR beta CDR3 regions were amplified. When the TCR CDR3 underwent first-round RT-PCR, the HTBI primer set was used. From the multiplex PCR reads, TCRdb called clonotypes with MiXCR, one entry per CDR3 protein. Of about half a million distinct CDR3 sequences listed, around a fifth are singletons. The sequenced sample was blood. The receptors originated from a woman aged 70-85 years with Graves' ophthalmopathy.

The V call is TRBV12-3 or TRBV12-4, the J call TRBJ2-2; D gene unclear. This CDR3 region has 13 residues. Between the trimmed V and J ends, which lost 7 bases and 1 base, there was a span of 7 bases. CDR3 residues: CASKLQNTGELFF. The CDR3 region has the DNA TGTGCCAGCAAACTTCAGAACACCGGGGAGCTGTTTTTT.

The chain is built from TRBV20-1 and TRBJ2-7; 9 nucleotides agree with TRBD2. The CDR3 is 19 residues long. Trimming removed 1 base from V and 3 bases from J; junction bases left unmatched: 19. Germline CDR1 and CDR2: DFQATT and SNEGSKA (reference sequence). DNA of the CDR3: TGCAGTGCTAGAGGGAGAGGAGCGGGAGGCCGACCAACTAACTACGAGCAGTACTTC. Translation gives CSARGRGAGGRPTNYEQYF.

In this sample, this clonotype turned up a few times. The rearrangement joins TRBV7-3 to TRBJ2-1, with 7 nucleotides matching TRBD2. Losses at the gene ends were 1 base for V and 9 bases for J; bases not matched to a gene: 9. The CDR3 sequence is 15 residues long. Germline CDR1 SGHTA, CDR2 FQGTGA. The CDR3 nucleotides are TGTGCCAGCAGCTTAATGGTGCGCGGGGGTGGTGAGCAGTTCTTC. Its translation: CASSLMVRGGGEQFF. The complete variable domain, with remaining parts taken from reference TRBV7-3 and TRBJ2-1, reads GAGVSQTPSNKVTEKGKYVELRCDPISGHTALYWYRQSLGQGPEFLIYFQGTGAADDSGLPNDRFFAVRPEGSVSTLKIQRTERGDSAVYLCASSLMVRGGGEQFFGPGTRLTVL.

This clonotype was observed at least ten times. The chain combines TRBV12-3 or TRBV12-4 with TRBJ1-1; possible D gene TRBD1, 5 bases. V lost 2 bases, J lost 3 bases, and 10 bases lay in between. CDR3 length equals 14 residues. This CDR3 reads CASSLLGGDTEAFF. The CDR3 DNA sequence: TGTGCCAGCAGTTTATTGGGGGGGGACACTGAAGCTTTCTTT.

This clonotype was observed a handful of times. For the CDR3, the DNA is TGTGCCAGCAGCCAAAGGGGGGACACTGAAGCTTTCTTT. Residues: CASSQRGDTEAFF. The chain carries TRBV9 and TRBJ1-1; perhaps TRBD1 as D (6 bases). The CDR3 has 13 amino acids. Per the germline V gene, CDR1 is SGDLS and CDR2 is YYNGEE. The V and J ends lost 4 bases and 3 bases respectively, with 10 bases between them.

The chain has TRBV19 and TRBJ1-2, with D maybe TRBD1 (6 bases). Germline V gene sequence: CDR1 LNHDA, CDR2 SQIVND (reference sequence). CDR3 length: 12 amino acids. V dropped 4 bases and J dropped 4 bases, with 7 bases sitting between them. CDR3 DNA sequence: TGTGCCAGTAGTAGGGGGCTCTATGGCTACACCTTC. It codes for CASSRGLYGYTF.

This chain connects TRBV7-2 to TRBJ2-1; TRBD2 agrees at 11 bases. Germline V gene lookup returns CDR1 SGHTA and CDR2 FQGNSA. This CDR3 has 15 residues. V gave up 3 bases and J gave up 9 bases; unmatched junction bases: 7. CDR3 in amino acids: CASSFVAGGPGEQFF. The DNA of the CDR3 is TGTGCCAGCAGCTTCGTAGCGGGAGGGCCTGGTGAGCAGTTCTTC. Using reference TRBV7-2 and TRBJ2-1 for the parts outside the CDR3, the full variable domain is GAGVSQSPSNKVTEKGKDVELRCDPISGHTALYWYRQSLGQGLEFLIYFQGNSAPDKSGLPSDRFSAERTGGSVSTLTIQRTQQEDSAVYLCASSFVAGGPGEQFFGPGTRLTVL.

The chain employs TRBV12-3 or TRBV12-4 and TRBJ1-6; D ambiguous. V lost 0 bases and J 7 bases, leaving 4 bases between the germline ends. This CDR3 comprises 13 residues. The CDR3 DNA reads TGTGCCAGCAGTTTAGCCAGGAATTCACCCCTCCACTTT. The encoded protein is CASSLARNSPLHF.

The V call is TRBV15, the J call TRBJ2-5, with 11 positions matching TRBD2. The trim removed 0 bases at V and 5 bases at J, leaving 8 bases unmatched. Per the germline V gene, CDR1 is LNHNV and CDR2 is YYDKDF (reference sequence). The CDR3 has 17 residues. This CDR3 is CATSRDQSASGRETQYF. CDR3 DNA: TGTGCCACCAGCAGAGATCAATCGGCTAGCGGGAGGGAGACCCAGTACTTC. The full variable domain, in which reference TRBV15 and TRBJ2-5 provide the parts outside the CDR3, is DAMVIQNPRYQVTQFGKPVTLSCSQTLNHNVMYWYQQKSSQAPKLLFHYYDKDFNNEADTPDNFQSRRPNTSFCFLDIRSPGLGDTAMYLCATSRDQSASGRETQYFGPGTRLLVL.

CDR3 DNA sequence: TGTGCCAGCAGCAGAAGGACTAGCGGGACGTCAGATACGCAGTATTTT. Its protein is CASSRRTSGTSDTQYF. The chain links TRBV7-6 to TRBJ2-3, with TRBD2 matching 12 bases. V shed 5 bases and J 4 bases; nucleotides not matched to a gene: 7. Germline CDR1 reads SGHVS; CDR2 reads FNYEAQ. CDR3 length equals 16 residues.

In its sample, this clonotype was seen a few times. The chain has TRBV20-1 and TRBJ1-1; D remains ambiguous. This CDR3 spans 13 amino acids. Trimming removed 2 bases from V and 7 bases from J, with 14 bases in between. The germline CDR1 and CDR2 sequences are DFQATT and SNEGSKA (reference sequence). The CDR3 is CSARYLPTDEAFF. The DNA of the CDR3 is TGCAGTGCTAGATACCTGCCGACCGATGAAGCTTTCTTT.

A few counts support this clonotype. The chain recombines TRBV5-1 with TRBJ1-2; 8 bases agree with TRBD1. CDR3 length: 15 residues. V dropped 4 bases and J dropped 7; count of bases not matched to a gene: 12. Germline CDR1 SGHRS, CDR2 YFSETQ. The CDR3: CASSTGNRGMSGYTF. The DNA for the CDR3 is TGCGCCAGCAGCACCGGCAACAGGGGGATGAGTGGCTACACCTTC.